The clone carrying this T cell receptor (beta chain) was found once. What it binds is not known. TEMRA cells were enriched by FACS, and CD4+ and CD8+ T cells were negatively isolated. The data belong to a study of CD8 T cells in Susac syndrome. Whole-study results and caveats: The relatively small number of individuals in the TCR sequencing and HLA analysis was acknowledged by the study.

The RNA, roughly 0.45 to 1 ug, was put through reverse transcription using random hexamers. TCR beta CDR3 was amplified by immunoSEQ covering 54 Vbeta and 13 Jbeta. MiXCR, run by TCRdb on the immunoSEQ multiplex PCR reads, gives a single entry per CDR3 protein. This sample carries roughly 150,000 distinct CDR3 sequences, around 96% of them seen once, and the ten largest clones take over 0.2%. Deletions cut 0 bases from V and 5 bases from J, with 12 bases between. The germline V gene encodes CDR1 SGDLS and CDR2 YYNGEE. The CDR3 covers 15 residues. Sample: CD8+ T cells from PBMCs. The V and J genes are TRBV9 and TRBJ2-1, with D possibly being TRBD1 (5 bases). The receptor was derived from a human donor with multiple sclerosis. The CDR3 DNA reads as TGTGCCAGCAGCGTAGGTGGGGCCCCTAACAATGAGCAGTTCTTC. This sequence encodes CASSVGGAPNNEQFF.